This is a list of T cell receptor beta chains from one sample in a study of vaccination and CD4 T cells after COVID-19. TCRdb recomputed calls from the PCR reads with MiXCR, one row per CDR3 protein. This table has several thousand distinct CDR3 sequences, roughly 60% appearing once. These receptors have no identified antigens. Sequences were obtained from CD4+ T cells from blood, cultured in vitro. The origin of the receptors is a human donor who had recovered from COVID-19. Both conserved end residues are part of each CDR3. The D gene is left open where the match is weak. A row's size may be missing; if present it is once, few, many or a size class.

D	J	V	size	length	CDR3	DNA
NA	TRBJ1-2	TRBV10-3	NA	15	CAITTGAGNSGGYTF	TGTGCCATCACCACTGGGGCCGGGAACAGTGGTGGCTACACCTTC
NA	TRBJ2-3	TRBV6-1	NA	17	CASSRGIGRGATDTQYF	TGTGCCAGCAGTCGAGGGATCGGCAGGGGGGCCACAGATACGCAGTATTTT
TRBD1	TRBJ2-7	TRBV10-3	once	13	CAISGGQNYEQYF	TGTGCCATCAGTGGGGGACAGAACTACGAGCAGTACTTC
NA	TRBJ2-7	TRBV5-6	NA	15	CASGLAYKVNYEQYF	TGTGCCAGCGGATTAGCTTATAAGGTAAACTACGAGCAGTACTTC
TRBD1	TRBJ1-1	TRBV10-3	once	17	CAISESKQGAGNTEAFF	TGTGCCATCAGTGAGTCGAAACAGGGGGCTGGGAACACTGAAGCTTTCTTT
NA	TRBJ2-5	TRBV5-4	few	14	CASSFRGGGETQYF	TGTGCCAGCAGCTTTAGGGGCGGAGGAGAGACCCAGTACTTC
NA	TRBJ1-2	TRBV20-1	NA	15	CSARDTGAGNYGYTF	TGCAGTGCTAGAGATACGGGGGCCGGGAACTATGGCTACACCTTC
TRBD1	TRBJ2-2	TRBV28	few	16	CASSLGGQGGTGELFF	TGTGCCAGCAGTTTAGGGGGACAGGGCGGCACCGGGGAGCTGTTTTTT
NA	TRBJ1-2	TRBV4-3	NA	14	CASSQEGGIGGYTF	TGCGCCAGCAGCCAAGAAGGGGGGATCGGCGGCTACACCTTC
NA	TRBJ2-5	TRBV7-2	few	16	CASSLGPSGSAATQYF	TGTGCCAGCAGCTTAGGGCCCTCAGGGTCCGCGGCGACCCAGTACTTC
TRBD1	TRBJ2-7	TRBV12-5	NA	15	CASGSRQGASYEQYF	TGTGCTAGTGGTTCCCGACAGGGGGCCTCCTACGAGCAGTACTTC
NA	TRBJ2-1	TRBV7-2	NA	11	CASGAYNEQFF	TGTGCCAGCGGGGCATACAATGAGCAGTTCTTC
NA	TRBJ1-1	TRBV15	once	17	CATSRVPPRKGNTEAFF	TGTGCCACCAGCAGAGTTCCCCCACGAAAGGGGAACACTGAAGCTTTCTTT
NA	TRBJ1-3	TRBV18	NA	14	CASSQTGSGNTIYF	TGTGCCAGCTCCCAAACCGGCTCTGGAAACACCATATATTTT
TRBD1	TRBJ1-2	TRBV7-6	NA	16	CASRGLEDRGLDGYTF	TGTGCCAGCAGAGGCCTCGAGGACAGGGGGCTGGATGGCTACACCTTC
TRBD1	TRBJ2-5	TRBV19	NA	15	CASSPWTGTQETQYF	TGTGCCAGTAGTCCGTGGACAGGGACCCAAGAGACCCAGTACTTC
TRBD1	TRBJ2-7	TRBV12-3/TRBV12-4	NA	13	CASRRQGIDEQYF	TGTGCCAGCAGACGACAGGGGATTGACGAGCAGTACTTC
NA	TRBJ1-1	TRBV19	few	13	CASSITVNTEAFF	TGTGCCAGTAGTATTACGGTGAACACTGAAGCTTTCTTT
NA	TRBJ1-5	TRBV6-5	few	13	CASSYSPGQPQHF	TGTGCCAGCAGTTACTCTCCTGGTCAGCCCCAGCATTTT
NA	TRBJ2-7	TRBV20-1	NA	11	CSASSPGEQYF	TGCAGTGCTAGCTCCCCCGGCGAGCAGTACTTC